What follows are 9 T cell receptor beta chains derived from one specimen sequenced in a study of cytomegalovirus exposure and HLA in healthy donors (dated by TCRdb to 2015 to 2018). The method was the immunoSEQ multiplex PCR assay. The multiplex PCR relied on a mix of 60 forward primers for TCR Vbeta segments and 13 reverse primers for TCR Jbeta segments. TCRdb limited this immuneACCESS table to in-frame rearrangements with V and J called. A share of clones is missing; checked studies link under half to unresolved V genes, and the rest is unexplained. In this sample the table shows more than 130,000 clones, over 70% of which occur a single time. Around 7% of the sample comes from the top ten. Sequencing input: PBMCs. Receptors were obtained from a middle-aged man in good health and CMV-seropositive.

The J gene is TRBJ2-7, the V gene TRBV6-1; a weak D match, TRBD1 (6 bases). The germline CDR1 and CDR2 sequences are MNHNS and SASEGT. Trimming removed 8 bases at V and 5 bases at J, with 19 bases between. CDR3 size: 14 residues. The CDR3 nucleotides are TGTGCCAGCGTTACCCCACAGGGAAGCCACGAGCAGTACTTC. Translated: CASVTPQGSHEQYF.

This sequence joins TRBV4-3 and TRBJ2-2; perhaps TRBD2 as D (5 bases). The V end was cut by 2 bases, the J end by 5 bases, with 12 bases between. The CDR3 contains 15 residues. Germline V gene data show CDR1 as LGHNA and CDR2 as YSLEER. CDR3 sequence reads: CASSQQRRGTGELFF. The CDR3 DNA follows: TGCGCCAGCAGCCAACAGCGGCGAGGGACCGGGGAGCTGTTTTTT.

This clone was observed once. The V and J genes are TRBV9 and TRBJ1-1; D perhaps matches TRBD1 (5 bases). The V and J ends lost 0 bases and 3 bases respectively, with 18 bases between them. This CDR3 is 17 amino acids long. Germline V gives CDR1 SGDLS, CDR2 YYNGEE. As DNA, the CDR3 is TGTGCCAGCAGCGTAGGGCTCAGGGTTCTAGGGGACACTGAAGCTTTCTTT. Translated, it gives CASSVGLRVLGDTEAFF.

V and J are TRBV6-5 and TRBJ2-1; 15 positions agree with TRBD2. The length of the CDR3 is 15 residues. The germline V gene has CDR1 MNHEY and CDR2 SVGAGI. Trimming cost V 6 bases and J 4 bases; bases outside gene matches: 1. CDR3 nucleotides: TGTGCCAGCAGCGGACTAGCGGGGGGGTACAATGAGCAGTTCTTC. Its protein is CASSGLAGGYNEQFF.

This sequence joins TRBV27 and TRBJ2-1; D possibly corresponds to TRBD2 (5 bases). The CDR3 length is 15 residues. CDR1 MNHEY and CDR2 SMNVEV come from the germline V gene (reference sequence). Between the trimmed V and J ends, which lost 5 bases and 7 bases, there was a span of 18 bases. Here the CDR3 reads CASSRWESRQNEQFF. The CDR3 bases are TGTGCCAGCAGTCGGTGGGAGAGTCGCCAGAATGAGCAGTTCTTC.

This clone was picked up a small number of times. The chain employs TRBV28 and TRBJ1-1; D call uncertain. The CDR3 consists of 13 residues. The ends were cut back, 5 bases at V and 14 bases at J, with 21 bases in the middle. Per the germline V gene, CDR1 is MDHEN and CDR2 is SYDVKM. CDR3 nucleotides: TGTGCCAGCAGTCAACCACCCGAACTGGGCACCTTCTTT. As protein: CASSQPPELGTFF.

The chain carries TRBV10-1 and TRBJ1-4; 7 positions agree with TRBD1. The CDR3 runs 12 residues. Germline V gene data show CDR1 as WNHNN and CDR2 as SYGVQD (reference sequence). J was trimmed by 10 bases and V by 6 bases; bases with no gene match: 5. DNA of the CDR3: TGCGCCAGCAGCGATTACAGGGGAAAACTGTTTTTT. It codes for CASSDYRGKLFF.

The CDR3 bases are TGTGCCAGCAGCTTGCTAGCGGGGGGAGAGACCCAGTACTTC. It is translated as CASSLLAGGETQYF. The chain combines TRBV7-8 with TRBJ2-5, with 11 bases that match TRBD2. The CDR3 covers 14 residues. The trim removed 3 bases at V and 4 bases at J, leaving 1 base unmatched. Germline V gives CDR1 SGHVS, CDR2 FQNEAQ.

The chain has TRBV7-9 and TRBJ2-7; TRBD2 aligns across 11 bases. V was clipped by 1 base and J by 3 bases; unmatched bases: 8. Germline CDR1 reads SEHNR; CDR2 reads FQNEAQ (reference sequence). The CDR3 length is 17 residues. CDR3 in amino acids: CASSLGPLAGEIYEQYF. The CDR3 DNA reads as TGTGCCAGCAGCTTAGGTCCACTAGCGGGGGAAATCTACGAGCAGTACTTC.